Listed here are 32 T cell receptor beta chains from one sample, sequenced in a study of early T cells in non-severe SARS-CoV-2 infection. TCRdb processed the 5' RACE reads anew with MiXCR; each CDR3 protein has one entry. The sample lists around 70,000 distinct CDR3 sequences, 12% occurring once. Sequenced input: whole blood. These receptors were taken from an adult who was a healthcare worker with PCR-confirmed SARS-CoV-2 infection or an uninfected control (not recorded which).

The sample holds many counts of this clonotype. The rearrangement joins TRBV20-1 to TRBJ2-3; either TRBD1 or TRBD2 may supply D (5 bases each). The germline gives CDR1 DFQATT, CDR2 SNEGSKA (reference sequence). Trimming left V 7 bases short and J 7 bases short, with 24 bases between. The CDR3 consists of 15 residues. The CDR3 is CSGLSGPSEGNTQYF. The CDR3 DNA reads as TGCAGTGGTTTAAGCGGACCCTCTGAGGGGAATACGCAGTATTTT.

The chain joins TRBV5-1 to TRBJ2-2, with D possibly matching TRBD2 (6 bases). The CDR3 covers 18 residues. The V and J ends lost 0 bases and 0 bases respectively, with 15 bases between them. Germline V gene data show CDR1 as SGHRS and CDR2 as YFSETQ. CDR3 DNA sequence: TGCGCCAGCAGCTTGGCCTTAGGAGGGACCGCGAACACCGGGGAGCTGTTTTTT. Translation gives CASSLALGGTANTGELFF.

This clonotype was detected only a few times. The chain is built from TRBV29-1 and TRBJ1-1; D ambiguous. This CDR3 has 10 amino acids. The germline V and J ends were trimmed by 4 bases and 8 bases, with 8 bases remaining between them. Germline V lookup: CDR1 SQVTM, CDR2 ANQGSEA. The CDR3 loop reads CSVVTREAFF. The CDR3 DNA is TGCAGCGTTGTCACCCGAGAAGCTTTCTTT.

A few counts support this clonotype. The rearrangement links TRBV5-1 to TRBJ1-3; no reliable D call. Germline CDR1 SGHRS, CDR2 YFSETQ. The CDR3 extends over 15 amino acids. The V and J ends lost 4 bases and 6 bases respectively, with 17 bases between them. This CDR3 is CASSRNRERKNTIYF. As DNA, the CDR3 is TGCGCCAGCAGCCGCAACCGGGAAAGGAAAAACACCATATATTTT.

CDR3 sequence reads: CASSLRGIQTQYF. CDR3 coding DNA: TGTGCCAGCAGCTTACGGGGGATACAGACCCAGTACTTC. The chain recombines TRBV7-6 with TRBJ2-5; perhaps TRBD2 as D (6 bases). V lost 2 bases to trimming and J lost 6 bases, with 10 bases between them. The CDR3 loop spans 13 amino acids. The germline V gene has CDR1 SGHVS and CDR2 FNYEAQ.

V is TRBV14 and J is TRBJ2-6; either TRBD1 or TRBD2 may supply D (5 bases each). Trimming stripped 1 base from V and 0 bases from J, with 10 bases between. This CDR3 has 17 residues. Germline V lookup: CDR1 SGHDN, CDR2 FVKESK. CDR3 nucleotide sequence: TGTGCCAGCAGCCAAGTCTGGGGGACCTCTGGGGCCAACGTCCTGACTTTC. It translates to CASSQVWGTSGANVLTF.

In its sample, this clonotype was seen a few times. The chain carries TRBV9 and TRBJ1-6; no reliable D call. CDR1 and CDR2 (germline): SGDLS, YYNGEE. CDR3 length: 13 amino acids. Trimming stripped 0 bases from V and 7 bases from J, with 5 bases between. CDR3 bases: TGTGCCAGCAGCGTAGTGGTGAATTCACCCCTCCACTTT. Its protein product is CASSVVVNSPLHF.

The V and J genes are TRBV2 and TRBJ2-5; D remains ambiguous. This CDR3 spans 12 amino acids. Trimming took 6 bases from V and 0 from J, leaving 5 bases between them. The germline CDR1 and CDR2 sequences are SNHLY and FYNNEI. The CDR3 here is CASSRNQETQYF. The CDR3 DNA sequence: TGTGCCAGCAGCAGGAACCAAGAGACCCAGTACTTC.

This clonotype was counted only a few times. The chain couples TRBV6-1 to TRBJ1-5; a possible D gene is TRBD1 (5 bases). CDR1 MNHNS and CDR2 SASEGT come from the germline V gene. V was pared by 4 bases and J by 2 bases, with 12 bases between. The CDR3 runs to 15 residues. The CDR3 is CASSVGGARNQPQHF. The CDR3 DNA follows: TGTGCCAGCAGTGTCGGAGGGGCCCGCAATCAGCCCCAGCATTTT.

The V and J genes are TRBV7-6 and TRBJ2-7; D uncertain. Per the germline V gene, CDR1 is SGHVS and CDR2 is FNYEAQ. The length of the CDR3 is 15 residues. V lost 8 bases, J lost 0 bases, and 17 bases lay in between. This chain's CDR3 is CASRPSGSSSYEQYF. As DNA, the CDR3 is TGTGCCAGCCGACCATCGGGCAGTTCCTCCTACGAGCAGTACTTC.

This chain connects TRBV6-1 to TRBJ1-5; D is ambiguous. The V end lost 1 base, the J end lost 3 bases, and 10 bases lay between the germline ends. CDR1 is MNHNS and CDR2 is SASEGT in the germline V gene. This CDR3 has 15 residues. Here the CDR3 DNA reads TGTGCCAGCAGTGAAGAGTGGCAGCCCAATCAGCCCCAGCATTTT. Protein sequence: CASSEEWQPNQPQHF.

This clonotype was recorded many times. The rearrangement uses TRBV6-1 and TRBJ2-2; tentatively, D is TRBD1 (6 bases). Trimming took off 6 bases at V and 1 base at J, with 21 bases between the two ends. This CDR3 region has 18 residues. CDR1 MNHNS and CDR2 SASEGT come from the germline V gene. DNA of the CDR3: TGTGCCAGCAGCCAGACCGAGACCGGGACACTGAACACCGGGGAGCTGTTTTTT. Amino acids: CASSQTETGTLNTGELFF.

CDR3 sequence (DNA): TGTGCCTGGAGTAGGGACGAAAGAGTGCCGGGCTCACCCCTCCACTTT. Protein: CAWSRDERVPGSPLHF. The V call is TRBV30, the J call TRBJ1-6, with a weak D call TRBD1 (5 bases). CDR1 and CDR2 (germline): GTSNPN, SVGIG (reference sequence). The CDR3 is 16 residues long. With 2 bases removed from V and 10 bases from J, the gap between germline ends came to 21 bases. The variable domain in full, completed from reference TRBV30 and TRBJ1-6, reads SQTIHQWPATLVQPVGSPLSLECTVEGTSNPNLYWYRQAAGRGLQLLFYSVGIGQISSEVPQNLSASRPQDRQFILSSKKLLLSDSGFYLCAWSRDERVPGSPLHFGNGTRLTVT.

V and J are TRBV18 and TRBJ2-7, with TRBD2 matching 7 bases. This CDR3 comprises 15 residues. V lost 1 base, J lost 5 bases, and 8 bases stayed unmatched. The germline gives CDR1 KGHSH, CDR2 LQKENI. CDR3: CASSPQSGAIDEQYF. The CDR3 DNA reads TGTGCCAGCTCACCACAAAGCGGGGCTATAGACGAGCAGTACTTC. The full variable domain, with the rest looked up from reference TRBV18 and TRBJ2-7, is NAGVMQNPRHLVRRRGQEARLRCSPMKGHSHVYWYRQLPEEGLKFMVYLQKENIIDESGMPKERFSAEFPKEGPSILRIQQVVRGDSAAYFCASSPQSGAIDEQYFGPGTRLTVT.

The sample holds a few counts of this clonotype. This rearrangement joins TRBV2 to TRBJ1-1; D ambiguous. Trimming took 10 bases from V and 3 from J, leaving 15 bases between them. The CDR3 loop spans 13 amino acids. Looked up from germline, CDR1 is SNHLY and CDR2 is FYNNEI. The CDR3 DNA sequence: TGTGCCACCCAGTTGGCTTGGGACACTGAAGCTTTCTTT. Its translation is CATQLAWDTEAFF.

The table lists this clonotype with a few counts. J is TRBJ2-7 and V is TRBV3-1; D unresolved. V was pared by 4 bases and J by 3 bases, with 13 bases between. Germline loops: CDR1 LGHDT, CDR2 YNNKEL (reference sequence). The CDR3 contains 14 residues. CDR3 bases: TGTGCCAGCAGCCCTCAGGACGGAAACTACGAGCAGTACTTC. Translated, it gives CASSPQDGNYEQYF.

The sample holds a few counts of this clonotype. A junction end diverges from the germline sequence, so it may reflect a read error. CDR3 region: CSARVSRGHTGELFF. The CDR3 region has the DNA TGCAGTGCCAGAGTATCACGGGGCCACACCGGGGAGCTGTTTTTT. The rearrangement joins TRBV20-1 to TRBJ2-2; D is tentatively TRBD1 or TRBD2 (5 bases each). The CDR3 sequence is 15 residues long. Germline CDR1 is DFQATT and CDR2 is SNEGSKA (reference sequence).

This chain joins TRBV3-1 and TRBJ1-1, with D maybe TRBD1 (6 bases). V lost 2 bases and J lost 11, with 18 bases in between. This CDR3 spans 14 amino acids. The germline V gene encodes CDR1 LGHDT and CDR2 YNNKEL (reference sequence). The CDR3 loop reads CASSQPGHREEAFF. The DNA for the CDR3 is TGTGCCAGCAGCCAACCGGGACACAGGGAGGAGGCTTTCTTT.

This clonotype has at least ten counts. This chain uses TRBV12-3 or TRBV12-4 with TRBJ1-1; D is unresolved. This CDR3 contains 11 residues. Trimming took off 5 bases at V and 7 bases at J, with 8 bases between the two ends. CDR3 sequence reads: CASSPGYEAFF. Written as DNA, the CDR3 is TGTGCCAGCAGTCCGGGCTATGAAGCTTTCTTT.

This clonotype turned up a few times. This chain's CDR3 is CASSFWKMNTEAFF. The CDR3 DNA is TGTGCCAGCAGCTTTTGGAAGATGAACACTGAAGCTTTCTTT. The chain uses TRBV5-5 and TRBJ1-1; D gene uncertain. V gave up 2 bases and J gave up 0 bases, with 8 bases separating them. This CDR3 contains 14 residues. Per germline, CDR1 SGHKS and CDR2 YYEKEE (reference sequence).

CDR3 nucleotide sequence: TGTGCCAGCAGTGACGGCAGGGGGCGGAAAAAACTGTTTTTT. This encodes CASSDGRGRKKLFF. V and J are TRBV2 and TRBJ1-4, with 8 bases aligning to TRBD1. V shed 3 bases and J 9 bases; nucleotides not matched to a gene: 6. Germline V gives CDR1 SNHLY, CDR2 FYNNEI. The length of the CDR3 is 14 residues.

There are many counts of this clonotype. V usage is TRBV10-3 and J usage is TRBJ2-7, with no clear D. CDR1 is ENHRY and CDR2 is SYGVKD in the germline V gene. The CDR3 runs 11 residues. Trimming removed 11 bases at V and 2 bases at J, with 10 bases between. The CDR3 bases are TGTGCCCCCCACGTAACCTACGAGCAGTACTTC. Amino acid sequence: CAPHVTYEQYF.

The rearrangement joins TRBV20-1 to TRBJ2-1, with D possibly TRBD2 on 6 matching bases. Deletions cut 0 bases from V and 4 bases from J, with 19 bases between. This CDR3 spans 17 amino acids. CDR1 DFQATT and CDR2 SNEGSKA come from the germline V gene (reference sequence). CDR3 DNA: TGCAGTGCTAGAGATCTTCGGGCGGGGTTTGGGTACAATGAGCAGTTCTTC. Translation gives CSARDLRAGFGYNEQFF.

The rearrangement joins TRBV10-1 to TRBJ1-1; possible D gene TRBD1, 6 bases. CDR1 is WNHNN, CDR2 SYGVQD, per germline (reference sequence). The CDR3 contains 14 residues. With 0 bases removed from V and 1 base from J, the gap between germline ends came to 6 bases. CDR3 in DNA: TGCGCCAGCAGTGAGTCGACAGGGAACACTGAAGCTTTCTTT. This codes for CASSESTGNTEAFF.

The chain joins TRBV13 to TRBJ2-2; unclear D gene. This CDR3 has 15 amino acids. Germline V CDR1 and CDR2: PRHDT, FYEKMQ (reference sequence). V was trimmed by 5 bases and J by 1 base, leaving 11 bases between them. The CDR3 region has the DNA TGTGCCAGCAGCCTCAGAGGCGGGAACACCGGGGAGCTGTTTTTT. Amino acids: CASSLRGGNTGELFF. Filled out from reference TRBV13 and TRBJ2-2, the complete variable domain reads AAGVIQSPRHLIKEKRETATLKCYPIPRHDTVYWYQQGPGQDPQFLISFYEKMQSDKGSIPDRFSAQQFSDYHSELNMSSLELGDSALYFCASSLRGGNTGELFFGEGSRLTVL.

The V gene is TRBV7-6, the J gene TRBJ1-6; D gene uncertain. Trimming stripped 0 bases from V and 10 bases from J, with 7 bases between. CDR1 is SGHVS and CDR2 is FNYEAQ in the germline V gene. The CDR3 sequence is 13 residues long. Here the CDR3 reads CASSLAVGSPLHF. The CDR3 region has the DNA TGTGCCAGCAGCTTAGCGGTGGGCTCACCCCTCCACTTT.

This clonotype turned up a few times. CDR3 in DNA: TGTGCCAGCAGTGCAACCCATGAATACGAGCAGTACTTC. Translated, it gives CASSATHEYEQYF. The V gene is TRBV6-1, the J gene TRBJ2-7, with D unresolved. Per germline, CDR1 MNHNS and CDR2 SASEGT. V was cut by 4 bases and J by 4 bases, with 11 bases left in between. The CDR3 sequence is 13 residues long.

The rearrangement uses TRBV10-3 and TRBJ1-6, with a tentative D call TRBD1 (5 bases). With 6 bases removed from V and 7 bases from J, the gap between germline ends came to 16 bases. This CDR3 has 15 residues. Germline loops: CDR1 ENHRY, CDR2 SYGVKD. CDR3 sequence: CAISPRGDGNSPLHF. The DNA for the CDR3 is TGTGCCATCAGCCCCCGGGGGGACGGGAATTCACCCCTCCACTTT.

This clonotype was seen ten or more times. The chain joins TRBV11-2 to TRBJ2-3; 8 bases are shared with TRBD1. The CDR3 is 15 amino acids. Germline assignment: CDR1 SGHAT and CDR2 FQNNGV. V shed 2 bases and J 5 bases; nucleotides not matched to a gene: 6. The CDR3: CASSLMQGAGDTQYF. CDR3 in DNA: TGTGCCAGCAGCTTAATGCAGGGGGCTGGAGATACGCAGTATTTT.

This clonotype has at least ten counts. The V gene is TRBV7-3, the J gene TRBJ2-2; no reliable D call. Germline-derived CDR1 and CDR2 are SGHTA and FQGTGA. V was cut by 2 bases and J by 3 bases, with 4 bases left in between. This CDR3 has 13 amino acids. CDR3 sequence reads: CASSLVDTGELFF. The CDR3 nucleotides read TGTGCCAGCAGCTTAGTAGACACCGGGGAGCTGTTTTTT.

This clonotype showed up many times. The V gene is TRBV12-3 or TRBV12-4, the J gene TRBJ1-2, with TRBD1 as a possible D gene (6 bases). The CDR3 extends over 14 amino acids. V was cut by 1 base and J by 6 bases, with 12 bases left in between. The CDR3 DNA sequence: TGTGCCAGCAGTTTAGTACCGGGGGCGGATGGCTACACCTTC. Translated, it gives CASSLVPGADGYTF.

This clonotype was observed a handful of times. This chain links TRBV6-5 with TRBJ2-3; no definite D call. CDR1 and CDR2 (germline): MNHEY, SVGAGI. The V gene lost 4 bases and the J gene lost 6 bases, with 11 bases spanning the gap. The CDR3 has 13 amino acids. The CDR3 is CASSSGNADTQYF. For the CDR3, the DNA is TGTGCCAGCAGTTCGGGCAACGCGGATACGCAGTATTTT.